The next 23 T cell receptor beta chains were all read from a single sample in a study of cytomegalovirus exposure and HLA in healthy donors. Sequenced by immunoSEQ multiplex PCR; TCRdb stores in-frame clones only, minus some. The sample records more than 55,000 clones, roughly nine tenths being singletons. The material sequenced was PBMCs. These receptors were collected from a woman aged 18-35 years in good health and CMV-seronegative.

CDR3 region: CASSPGTGPQETQYF. DNA for the CDR3: TGCGCCAGCAGCCCTGGGACAGGTCCCCAAGAGACCCAGTACTTC. This chain connects TRBV5-1 to TRBJ2-5; 8 positions match TRBD1. Germline loops: CDR1 SGHRS, CDR2 YFSETQ. With 4 bases clipped from V and 1 base from J, the junction kept 6 bases outside the gene matches. CDR3 length equals 15 residues.

The chain joins TRBV6-6 to TRBJ1-1; D might be TRBD1 (5 bases). The germline V gene has CDR1 MNHNY and CDR2 SVGAGI (reference sequence). The V end was cut by 2 bases, the J end by 2 bases, with 12 bases between. The CDR3 consists of 15 residues. The CDR3 is CASSYQGQPNTEAFF. CDR3 sequence (DNA): TGTGCCAGCAGTTACCAGGGCCAGCCCAACACTGAAGCTTTCTTT.

V and J are TRBV14 and TRBJ2-1; 7 nucleotides line up with TRBD2. Germline CDR1 SGHDN, CDR2 FVKESK. There are 15 residues in the CDR3. V was pared by 5 bases and J by 0 bases, with 4 bases of the junction left unmatched. The CDR3 coding sequence is TGTGCCAGCAGCGCAGCGGGGAGCTCCTACAATGAGCAGTTCTTC. This translates into CASSAAGSSYNEQFF.

V gene TRBV29-1 combines with J gene TRBJ1-2; possible D gene TRBD1, 5 bases. Germline lookup yields CDR1 SQVTM and CDR2 ANQGSEA. V was pared by 7 bases and J by 7 bases, with 19 bases between. CDR3 length: 13 residues. CDR3 sequence (DNA): TGCAGCGCCGAGGGGCGGGGGGACGGTGGCTACACCTTC. It yields the protein CSAEGRGDGGYTF.

The chain carries TRBV28 and TRBJ1-4, with 8 nucleotides matching TRBD1. The V gene end was trimmed by 8 bases and the J gene end by 8 bases; junction bases not matched to a gene: 4. This CDR3 has 12 amino acids. The V gene's germline CDR1 is MDHEN and CDR2 SYDVKM. The CDR3: CASGQGREKLFF. DNA for the CDR3: TGTGCCAGCGGACAGGGTCGGGAAAAACTGTTTTTT.

The CDR3 DNA reads as TGTGCCAGCAGCTTAGATCGGGGGCGGGGGAGCTCCTACGAGCAGTACTTC. Its protein product is CASSLDRGRGSSYEQYF. V is TRBV11-2 and J is TRBJ2-7, with a weak D call TRBD2 (7 bases). This CDR3 spans 17 amino acids. V was shortened by 0 bases and J by 0 bases, with 15 bases between the two germline ends. The germline V gene encodes CDR1 SGHAT and CDR2 FQNNGV.

Only one count was recorded for this clone. The chain recombines TRBV2 with TRBJ2-3, with D possibly matching TRBD1 (7 bases). V was clipped by 3 bases and J by 3 bases, with 13 bases between them. This CDR3 is 15 amino acids long. The germline CDR1 and CDR2 sequences are SNHLY and FYNNEI. CDR3 DNA: TGTGCCAGCAGTGACAGGGGGGCCGTGACAGATACGCAGTATTTT. It specifies CASSDRGAVTDTQYF.

The gene calls are TRBV6-5 and TRBJ2-7; possible D gene TRBD1, 5 bases. This CDR3 has 13 residues. Trimming shortened V by 6 bases and J by 5 bases, and 14 bases separated the two germline ends. CDR1 and CDR2 from the germline V gene are MNHEY and SVGAGI. The CDR3 DNA is TGTGCCAGCAGAGCAGGGTTGAGGAACGAGCAGTACTTC. Protein product: CASRAGLRNEQYF.

This clone was counted a single time. The J gene is TRBJ2-3, the V gene TRBV6-5, with D hard to call. From germline, CDR1 is MNHEY and CDR2 SVGAGI. Trimming pared 4 bases from V and 3 bases from J, leaving 8 bases between. This CDR3 region has 13 residues. This chain's CDR3 is CASSFLSTDTQYF. The CDR3 DNA sequence: TGTGCCAGCAGTTTCCTCTCGACAGATACGCAGTATTTT.

The J gene is TRBJ2-1, the V gene TRBV10-2, with D possibly being TRBD1 (6 bases). This CDR3 region has 14 residues. Trimming shortened V by 4 bases and J by 1 base, and 8 bases separated the two germline ends. Germline V lookup: CDR1 WSHSY, CDR2 SAAADI. CDR3 in DNA: TGCGCCAGCAGTGGAACAGGGTCCTACAATGAGCAGTTCTTC. This sequence encodes CASSGTGSYNEQFF.

The chain links TRBV7-6 to TRBJ2-7; 8 bases are shared with TRBD2. This CDR3 has 16 amino acids. V lost 1 base, J lost 12 bases, and 17 bases stayed unmatched. The germline V gene has CDR1 SGHVS and CDR2 FNYEAQ. The CDR3 bases are TGTGCCAGCAGCTTAGGGTCCGGGAGGGGGACAACATTTTTGTACTTC. Its translation is CASSLGSGRGTTFLYF.

The chain uses TRBV6-6 and TRBJ2-3; 8 bases align to TRBD1. Germline assignment: CDR1 MNHNY and CDR2 SVGAGI (reference sequence). V trimming: 7 bases; J trimming: 6 bases; junction bases outside the gene matches: 9. This CDR3 is 14 amino acids long. The CDR3 nucleotides are TGTGCCAGCACGGGACAGGCGATCACGGATACGCAGTATTTT. Amino acid sequence: CASTGQAITDTQYF.

J is TRBJ1-1 and V is TRBV28; TRBD1 matches 8 bases. The ends lost 7 bases at V and 10 bases at J; junction bases unmatched: 11. Germline values: CDR1 MDHEN, CDR2 SYDVKM. The CDR3 loop spans 13 amino acids. The CDR3, as DNA: TGTGCCAGCACCACCCCTGTCGACAGGGGAGCTTTCTTT. The encoded protein is CASTTPVDRGAFF.

The gene calls are TRBV15 and TRBJ2-5; perhaps TRBD2 as D (5 bases). Germline V gene lookup returns CDR1 LNHNV and CDR2 YYDKDF (reference sequence). This CDR3 comprises 16 residues. Trimming stripped 1 base from V and 5 bases from J, with 17 bases between. The CDR3 bases are TGTGCCACCAGCAGAGGGAGCCGGGATAGGGTGGAGACCCAGTACTTC. Translating gives CATSRGSRDRVETQYF.

CDR3 sequence: CASSPSIGTGTHEQYF. DNA of the CDR3: TGTGCCAGCTCACCAAGTATCGGGACAGGGACCCACGAGCAGTACTTC. The chain combines TRBV18 with TRBJ2-7; 9 bases align to TRBD1. J gave up 5 bases and V 2 bases, and 10 bases lay outside the gene matches. CDR1 is KGHSH and CDR2 is LQKENI in the germline V gene. The CDR3 extends over 16 amino acids.

This clone showed up just once. The chain carries TRBV7-3 and TRBJ2-3, with D possibly TRBD1 on 6 matching bases. The V gene's germline CDR1 is SGHTA and CDR2 FQGTGA. The V end lost 5 bases, the J end lost 3 bases, and 12 bases lay between the germline ends. The CDR3 is 14 amino acids. CDR3 residues: CASSPGAVTDTQYF. CDR3 DNA sequence: TGTGCCAGCAGCCCAGGGGCAGTAACAGATACGCAGTATTTT.

The chain combines TRBV19 with TRBJ2-7; 8 bases are a match to TRBD1. Germline V gene sequence: CDR1 LNHDA, CDR2 SQIVND (reference sequence). Trimming took 1 base from V and 3 from J; bases not matched to a gene: 5. CDR3 length: 15 amino acids. The CDR3 region is CASSIGAGGSYEQYF. In DNA, the CDR3 is TGTGCCAGTAGTATAGGTGCAGGGGGCAGCTACGAGCAGTACTTC.

This CDR3 is CASSGQDNQPQHF. The CDR3 DNA follows: TGTGCCAGCAGTGGACAGGACAATCAGCCCCAGCATTTT. The genes are TRBV2 and TRBJ1-5, with D possibly matching TRBD1 (6 bases). V gave up 4 bases and J gave up 3 bases, with 7 bases separating them. CDR1 and CDR2 from the germline V gene are SNHLY and FYNNEI. This CDR3 has 13 amino acids.

The chain combines TRBV6-5 with TRBJ1-5, with TRBD1 matching over 9 bases. Losses at the gene ends were 6 bases for V and 11 bases for J; bases not matched to a gene: 11. This CDR3 region has 14 residues. Germline CDR1 and CDR2: MNHEY and SVGAGI. The CDR3 nucleotides are TGTGCCAGCAGGCCGGGACAGGGCGGTATGTCCCAGCATTTT. Amino acids: CASRPGQGGMSQHF.

The V gene is TRBV18, the J gene TRBJ1-1, with 7 positions matching TRBD1. The CDR3 length is 15 residues. CDR1 and CDR2 (germline): KGHSH, LQKENI. The V and J ends lost 2 bases and 6 bases, in that order; junction bases with no gene match: 9. CDR3 in amino acids: CASSPGQAGGAEAFF. The DNA of the CDR3 is TGTGCCAGCTCACCAGGACAGGCCGGGGGGGCTGAAGCTTTCTTT. The variable domain in full, with the rest retrieved from reference TRBV18 and TRBJ1-1, is NAGVMQNPRHLVRRRGQEARLRCSPMKGHSHVYWYRQLPEEGLKFMVYLQKENIIDESGMPKERFSAEFPKEGPSILRIQQVVRGDSAAYFCASSPGQAGGAEAFFGQGTRLTVV.

V usage is TRBV5-4 and J usage is TRBJ1-4; 9 nucleotides agree with TRBD1. V shed 4 bases and J 8 bases; nucleotides not matched to a gene: 9. Germline-derived CDR1 and CDR2 are SGHNT and YYREEE (reference sequence). The CDR3 length is 15 residues. The CDR3 nucleotides read TGTGCCAGCAGCGTGGAGGGACAGGGTCTAGAAAAACTGTTTTTT. The encoded protein is CASSVEGQGLEKLFF.

V and J are TRBV14 and TRBJ1-1; 8 positions match TRBD1. The CDR3 runs 14 residues. From germline, CDR1 is SGHDN and CDR2 FVKESK. V was pared by 4 bases and J by 3 bases, with 4 bases of the junction left unmatched. Here the CDR3 DNA reads TGTGCCAGCAGCCCTGGGACAGGAGACACTGAAGCTTTCTTT. Protein: CASSPGTGDTEAFF.

V gene TRBV7-2 combines with J gene TRBJ1-1, with a weak D call TRBD1 (6 bases). Trimming cost V 3 bases and J 1 base, with 9 bases left between them. This CDR3 has 14 amino acids. The germline V gene encodes CDR1 SGHTA and CDR2 FQGNSA. The chain's CDR3 is CASSLWDKNTEAFF. CDR3 coding DNA: TGTGCCAGCAGCTTGTGGGACAAGAACACTGAAGCTTTCTTT.